These 16 T cell receptor beta chains were all obtained from the same sample, sequenced in a study of T cells after yellow fever vaccination. TCRdb called the 5' RACE reads again in MiXCR, with one record for every CDR3 protein. The sample lists roughly 400,000 distinct CDR3 sequences; approximately 19% were seen once. The material was PBMCs, obtained before the yellow fever booster vaccination. The receptor source for this set is a man aged 18 to 30 who received the YFV17D yellow fever vaccine.

The rearrangement joins TRBV7-3 to TRBJ2-1, with 14 nucleotides matching TRBD2. The CDR3 spans 16 residues. The germline CDR1 and CDR2 sequences are SGHTA and FQGTGA. V gave up 4 bases and J gave up 8 bases; unmatched junction bases: 7. CDR3 amino acids: CASSSSGTSGGDEQFF. The CDR3 DNA is TGTGCCAGCAGCTCGTCCGGGACTAGCGGGGGAGATGAGCAGTTCTTC.

This clonotype showed up just a few times. The J gene is TRBJ2-1, the V gene TRBV4-1; D uncertain. The CDR3 has 15 residues. Trimming removed 0 bases from V and 0 bases from J, with 6 bases in between. Germline assignment: CDR1 MGHRA and CDR2 YSYEKL. CDR3 residues: CASSQDGTSYNEQFF. In DNA form, the CDR3 reads TGCGCCAGCAGCCAAGACGGTACCTCCTACAATGAGCAGTTCTTC.

This clonotype was picked up a small number of times. This chain uses TRBV5-6 with TRBJ1-5; 9 nucleotides align to TRBD1. CDR3 length equals 16 residues. Germline values: CDR1 SGHDT, CDR2 YYEEEE. V lost 4 bases and J lost 5; bases outside the gene matches: 10. In nucleotides, the CDR3 is TGTGCCAGCAGCCAATGGGACAGGGAGCACTATCAGCCCCAGCATTTT. The encoded protein is CASSQWDREHYQPQHF.

A few counts support this clonotype. One junction end does not reproduce the germline sequence, and a read error may be involved. This CDR3 reads CASSLVLDWETQYF. The CDR3 DNA follows: TGTGCTAGCAGCTTAGTTCTGGACTGGGAGACCCAGTACTTC. The chain is built from TRBV7-7 and TRBJ2-5; weak D call: TRBD2 (5 bases). The CDR3 loop spans 14 amino acids. Germline values: CDR1 SSHAT, CDR2 FNYEAQ (reference sequence).

This clonotype was counted many times. The rearrangement joins TRBV29-1 to TRBJ2-5; the D gene is possibly TRBD2 (7 bases). This CDR3 is 13 amino acids long. CDR1 is SQVTM, CDR2 ANQGSEA, per germline. V lost 4 bases, J lost 5 bases, and 14 bases lay in between. DNA for the CDR3: TGCAGCGTTGTTCGGGGGGCTGGGGAGACCCAGTACTTC. It yields the protein CSVVRGAGETQYF.

The rearrangement uses TRBV28 and TRBJ2-7; TRBD1 is a possible D gene (5 bases). With 6 bases removed from V and 1 base from J, the gap between germline ends came to 16 bases. The CDR3 has 15 residues. Per germline, CDR1 MDHEN and CDR2 SYDVKM. The CDR3 nucleotides read TGTGCCAGCAGGGCGTCTTTGGGGCGGTCCTACGAGCAGTACTTC. This encodes CASRASLGRSYEQYF.

This sequence joins TRBV7-9 and TRBJ1-1; 8 bases agree with TRBD1. Germline loops: CDR1 SEHNR, CDR2 FQNEAQ (reference sequence). V was pared by 4 bases and J by 4 bases, with 8 bases of the junction left unmatched. The CDR3 runs to 15 residues. CDR3 coding DNA: TGTGCCAGCAGCTACGTCAGGGGGCAGGTCACTGAAGCTTTCTTT. As protein: CASSYVRGQVTEAFF.

V gene TRBV27 combines with J gene TRBJ1-2; a weak D match, TRBD1 (6 bases). The length of the CDR3 is 15 residues. CDR1 and CDR2 (germline): MNHEY, SMNVEV (reference sequence). V dropped 3 bases and J dropped 5 bases, with 16 bases sitting between them. In DNA form, the CDR3 reads TGTGCCAGCAGTTTGGGGGCGACAGGCATATATGGCTACACCTTC. Residues: CASSLGATGIYGYTF.

This rearrangement joins TRBV7-8 to TRBJ2-7; D is possibly TRBD2 (5 bases). The CDR3 consists of 15 residues. Germline loops: CDR1 SGHVS, CDR2 FQNEAQ. V lost 1 base and J lost 6, with 16 bases in between. The DNA for the CDR3 is TGTGCCAGCAGCTTAGGTTCCGGGGAATTTGCCGAGCAGTACGTC. It is translated as CASSLGSGEFAEQYV.

This clonotype has a handful of counts. This chain joins TRBV12-3 or TRBV12-4 and TRBJ2-5; 13 bases are shared with TRBD2. This CDR3 spans 17 amino acids. With 4 bases clipped from V and 4 bases from J, the junction kept 9 bases outside the gene matches. CDR3 protein: CASSYGTSGAFRETQYF. In nucleotides, the CDR3 is TGTGCCAGCAGTTATGGGACTAGCGGGGCGTTTAGAGAGACCCAGTACTTC.

This clonotype appeared a few times. V and J are TRBV18 and TRBJ2-3; 12 bases line up with TRBD2. The V segment lost 6 bases and the J segment 9 bases; nucleotides outside the gene matches: 7. CDR3 length: 14 amino acids. CDR1 is KGHSH, CDR2 LQKENI, per germline. The CDR3 bases are TGTGCCAGCTCTCCTAGCGGGGGGGCTTACACGCAGTATTTT. Translation gives CASSPSGGAYTQYF. Full variable domain (missing parts from reference TRBV18 and TRBJ2-3): NAGVMQNPRHLVRRRGQEARLRCSPMKGHSHVYWYRQLPEEGLKFMVYLQKENIIDESGMPKERFSAEFPKEGPSILRIQQVVRGDSAAYFCASSPSGGAYTQYFGPGTRLTVL.

The rearrangement joins TRBV29-1 to TRBJ1-2, with 11 bases aligning to TRBD1. With 2 bases clipped from V and 6 bases from J, the junction kept 2 bases outside the gene matches. Germline V gives CDR1 SQVTM, CDR2 ANQGSEA. The CDR3 length is 13 residues. The CDR3 nucleotides read TGCAGCGTTGAAAGGGGACAGGGGGATGGCTACACCTTC. It encodes CSVERGQGDGYTF.

The table lists this clonotype with a few counts. This chain connects TRBV2 to TRBJ2-7; tentative D call: TRBD1 (5 bases). Germline loops: CDR1 SNHLY, CDR2 FYNNEI. The CDR3 totals 13 residues. Trimming shortened V by 4 bases and J by 3 bases, and 10 bases separated the two germline ends. DNA of the CDR3: TGTGCCAGCAGTGTTTTGCAGGGCTACGAGCAGTACTTC. It specifies CASSVLQGYEQYF.

The chain carries TRBV4-3 and TRBJ1-1, with 7 nucleotides matching TRBD1. V lost 0 bases, J lost 2 bases, and 3 bases stayed unmatched. The CDR3 has 15 amino acids. CDR1 and CDR2 from the germline V gene are LGHNA and YSLEER. The CDR3 DNA reads as TGCGCCAGCAGCCAAGATGGGACAGCAAACACTGAAGCTTTCTTT. It codes for CASSQDGTANTEAFF.

The table lists this clonotype with a few counts. This chain links TRBV5-1 with TRBJ2-2, with TRBD2 matching 7 bases. V shed 4 bases, J shed 2 bases, and the junction held 11 bases outside the gene matches. The germline V gene has CDR1 SGHRS and CDR2 YFSETQ. The CDR3 extends over 17 amino acids. CDR3 sequence (DNA): TGCGCCAGCAGCGAACCCAATCCTAGCGGAAACACCGGGGAGCTGTTTTTT. It translates to CASSEPNPSGNTGELFF.

The sample holds a few counts of this clonotype. This CDR3 reads CSARDRGSTANEKLFF. The CDR3 DNA reads TGCAGTGCTAGAGACCGGGGTTCCACAGCTAATGAAAAACTGTTTTTT. The V gene is TRBV20-1, the J gene TRBJ1-4, with D unresolved. Trimming stripped 0 bases from V and 3 bases from J, with 14 bases between. The CDR3 has 16 residues. CDR1 and CDR2 from the germline V gene are DFQATT and SNEGSKA (reference sequence).